The 11 T cell receptor beta chains below come from one sample, sequenced in a study of control samples from healthy donors and cancer patients. Produced via immunoSEQ multiplex PCR; TCRdb's table is partial and in-frame only. The sample records some 110,000 clones, about 93% being singletons. The sample taken for sequencing was blood. The receptors come from a man between 25 and 39 years old in good health.

The CDR3, as DNA: TGTGCCAGCAGCATGGAGGGCACAGATACGCAGTATTTT. Protein: CASSMEGTDTQYF. V usage is TRBV5-5 and J usage is TRBJ2-3, with D maybe TRBD2 (5 bases). The length of the CDR3 is 13 residues. V was clipped by 4 bases and J by 1 base, with 7 bases between them. CDR1 and CDR2 from the germline V gene are SGHKS and YYEKEE (reference sequence).

The chain carries TRBV10-2 and TRBJ2-1; possibly TRBD1 or TRBD2 for D (5 bases each). CDR1 and CDR2 from the germline V gene are WSHSY and SAAADI. V gave up 6 bases and J gave up 8 bases, with 38 bases separating them. This CDR3 region has 21 residues. CDR3 region: CASSPTPRDQRWSHPNDEQFF. In nucleotides, the CDR3 is TGCGCCAGCAGCCCTACCCCCAGGGACCAGCGTTGGTCCCACCCTAACGATGAGCAGTTCTTC.

The chain uses TRBV7-9 and TRBJ1-6, with D uncertain. Germline assignment: CDR1 SEHNR and CDR2 FQNEAQ (reference sequence). The V gene lost 3 bases and the J gene lost 6 bases, with 3 bases spanning the gap. CDR3 length equals 12 residues. CDR3 nucleotide sequence: TGTGCCAGCAGCTTCCTTAATTCACCCCTCCACTTT. Translating it yields CASSFLNSPLHF.

Comments on this clone: Different DNA sequences within this sample yield the same CDR3. This chain joins TRBV5-1 and TRBJ2-5, with 9 bases identical to TRBD1. The junction had 2 bases not matched to a gene; V was cut back by 3 bases and J by 2 bases. Per germline, CDR1 SGHRS and CDR2 YFSETQ. This CDR3 region has 14 residues. This CDR3 reads CASSSGQGQETQYF. The CDR3 nucleotides read TGCGCCAGCAGCTCCGGACAGGGGCAAGAGACCCAGTACTTC.

Only a few counts were recorded for this clone. The chain is built from TRBV19 and TRBJ1-5, with D unclear. V gave up 6 bases and J gave up 6 bases, with 18 bases separating them. Looked up from germline, CDR1 is LNHDA and CDR2 is SQIVND (reference sequence). The CDR3 extends over 15 amino acids. The CDR3 protein is CASSLKGGRSQPQHF. Written as DNA, the CDR3 is TGTGCCAGTAGCCTGAAAGGCGGCAGGAGTCAGCCCCAGCATTTT.

This chain joins TRBV7-8 and TRBJ1-4, with 8 bases that match TRBD1. CDR3 length: 16 residues. V gave up 0 bases and J gave up 7 bases; unmatched junction bases: 7. Germline V gene sequence: CDR1 SGHVS, CDR2 FQNEAQ. The CDR3 region has the DNA TGTGCCAGCAGCTTAGCGTTCGGGCAGGGGGCTGAAAAACTGTTTTTT. Residues: CASSLAFGQGAEKLFF.

CDR3 DNA sequence: TGTGCCAGTAGTTCAAGACAGCCTCCCCAGCCCCAGCATTTT. Translation gives CASSSRQPPQPQHF. V and J are TRBV19 and TRBJ1-5, with a possible D match to TRBD1 (5 bases). From germline, CDR1 is LNHDA and CDR2 SQIVND (reference sequence). The ends were cut back, 5 bases at V and 7 bases at J, with 15 bases in the middle. The CDR3 extends over 14 amino acids.

The chain combines TRBV24-1 with TRBJ2-2; no firm D call. CDR1 and CDR2 (germline): KGHDR, SFDVKD. The CDR3 loop spans 14 amino acids. Trimming cost V 4 bases and J 6 bases, with 11 bases left between them. The CDR3 is CATSDPPLAGELFF. DNA of the CDR3: TGTGCCACCAGTGACCCCCCTCTGGCCGGGGAGCTGTTTTTT.

The chain combines TRBV29-1 with TRBJ1-5; D perhaps matches TRBD1 (6 bases). This CDR3 has 14 amino acids. Germline V gene lookup returns CDR1 SQVTM and CDR2 ANQGSEA. CDR3 coding DNA: TGCGCTTGCGGGGGGGCGTATAGCAATCAGCCCCAGCATTTT. Protein sequence: CACGGAYSNQPQHF.

The chain couples TRBV19 to TRBJ1-1; a possible D gene is TRBD1 (6 bases). Per the germline V gene, CDR1 is LNHDA and CDR2 is SQIVND (reference sequence). V dropped 5 bases and J dropped 2 bases, with 12 bases sitting between them. The CDR3 totals 14 residues. The CDR3 nucleotides read TGTGCCAGTAGTGTAAGGGGGGGAAACACTGAAGCTTTCTTT. Its translation: CASSVRGGNTEAFF.

V and J are TRBV25-1 and TRBJ1-3; D remains unclear. The CDR3 runs 17 residues. CDR1 is MGHDK and CDR2 is SYGVNS in the germline V gene. Trimming cost V 1 base and J 0 bases, with 13 bases left between them. CDR3 protein: CASSELGIGRSGNTIYF. DNA of the CDR3: TGTGCCAGCAGTGAATTAGGGATTGGCCGCTCTGGAAACACCATATATTTT.